Below are 20 T cell receptor beta chains sequenced from a single sample in a study of shared T cell receptors in the human thymus. This table comes from immunoSEQ multiplex PCR, and its TCRdb copy is limited to in-frame clones, with some not included. The sample contains some 400,000 clones, 95% of which appear only once. Material for sequencing was thymocytes. These receptor sequences come from a human donor.

The CDR3 loop is CASSSLTGSSYEQYF. The CDR3 nucleotides are TGTGCCAGCAGTTCCCTAACTGGCAGCTCCTACGAGCAGTACTTC. J is TRBJ2-7 and V is TRBV6-5, with no clear D. This CDR3 is 15 amino acids long. Germline V CDR1 and CDR2: MNHEY, SVGAGI. V was cut by 4 bases and J by 0 bases, with 13 bases left in between.

This chain links TRBV6-1 with TRBJ2-7; 8 bases fit TRBD2. The CDR3 extends over 13 amino acids. Germline CDR1 reads MNHNS; CDR2 reads SASEGT. J gave up 1 base and V 8 bases, and 4 bases lay outside the gene matches. CDR3 nucleotides: TGTGCCAGCCCGGGAGGGAGGTCCTACGAGCAGTACTTC. Protein product: CASPGGRSYEQYF.

This clone was detected only once. CDR3 sequence: CASSPGLAGLKTDTQYF. The CDR3 DNA reads TGTGCCAGCTCACCAGGCCTAGCGGGGCTGAAAACAGATACGCAGTATTTT. The J gene is TRBJ2-3, the V gene TRBV18; 9 bases align to TRBD2. This CDR3 comprises 17 residues. Trimming at V came to 2 bases and at J to 3 bases, leaving 9 bases not matched to a gene. The germline gives CDR1 KGHSH, CDR2 LQKENI.

This rearrangement joins TRBV21-1 to TRBJ2-1; the D segment call TRBD1 is taken from the table without a DNA check. TRBV21-1 is a recognized pseudogene. This CDR3 has 19 amino acids. The CDR3 nucleotides read TGTGCCAGCAGCAAAGACCGCCTCCAGGGGCCCCAGATTTACAATGAGCAGTTCTTC. Translating gives CASSKDRLQGPQIYNEQFF.

The rearrangement joins TRBV5-4 to TRBJ2-4, with 12 bases identical to TRBD1. This CDR3 has 19 amino acids. Germline assignment: CDR1 SGHNT and CDR2 YYREEE (reference sequence). Trimming at V came to 1 base and at J to 0 bases, leaving 8 bases not matched to a gene. CDR3 DNA: TGTGCCAGCAGCTTGTGGGGGGACAGGGGGCTCTTAGCCAAAAACATTCAGTACTTC. Translation: CASSLWGDRGLLAKNIQYF.

The CDR3 spells CASSPCLTSGPYNEQFF. In DNA form, the CDR3 reads TGTGCCAGCAGCCCTTGCCTCACTAGCGGACCCTACAATGAGCAGTTCTTC. The chain recombines TRBV27 with TRBJ2-1, with TRBD2 identical over 8 bases. Germline values: CDR1 MNHEY, CDR2 SMNVEV (reference sequence). The CDR3 length is 17 residues. With 6 bases clipped from V and 2 bases from J, the junction kept 12 bases outside the gene matches.

The V and J genes are TRBV27 and TRBJ2-7, with D tentatively TRBD1 (6 bases). CDR3 length: 16 amino acids. The V and J ends lost 5 bases and 4 bases respectively, with 21 bases between them. From germline, CDR1 is MNHEY and CDR2 SMNVEV (reference sequence). CDR3 DNA sequence: TGTGCCAGCAGTCCCACCTTGGGGGCGGATCAGTACGAGCAGTACTTC. This gives the protein CASSPTLGADQYEQYF.

The table lists this clone with a count of one. V is TRBV25-1 and J is TRBJ2-7; tentatively, D is TRBD1 or TRBD2 (5 bases each). The CDR3 spans 15 residues. V gave up 5 bases and J gave up 3 bases, with 17 bases separating them. Germline values: CDR1 MGHDK, CDR2 SYGVNS. This CDR3 is CASSLEGVGIYEQYF. The CDR3 bases are TGTGCCAGCAGTTTAGAAGGGGTCGGGATCTACGAGCAGTACTTC.

This clone was picked up one time. The V gene is TRBV27, the J gene TRBJ2-7; 9 bases line up with TRBD1. The CDR3 runs to 15 residues. J lost 4 bases, V lost 7 bases, and 11 bases had no gene match. Germline V gene data show CDR1 as MNHEY and CDR2 as SMNVEV (reference sequence). The CDR3 protein is CASKRGQGRGYEQYF. For the CDR3, the DNA is TGTGCCAGCAAGAGGGGACAGGGCCGAGGATACGAGCAGTACTTC.

This clone was observed once. The chain is built from TRBV9 and TRBJ2-7, with D possibly being TRBD1 (6 bases). CDR3 length equals 17 residues. Germline CDR1 SGDLS, CDR2 YYNGEE. Trimming pared 2 bases from V and 2 bases from J, leaving 20 bases between. The CDR3 DNA reads as TGTGCCAGCAGCGTCTACCCTCGGACAGCCCCCGCCTACGAGCAGTACTTC. Amino acids: CASSVYPRTAPAYEQYF.

The chain uses TRBV19 and TRBJ2-3, with D perhaps TRBD1 (6 bases). V gave up 5 bases and J gave up 0 bases, with 12 bases separating them. The CDR3 has 15 residues. The germline gives CDR1 LNHDA, CDR2 SQIVND (reference sequence). The CDR3 here is CASSSRGPSTDTQYF. Here the CDR3 DNA reads TGTGCCAGTAGTTCCAGGGGCCCGAGCACAGATACGCAGTATTTT.

The V and J genes are TRBV6-1 and TRBJ1-1; weak D call: TRBD1 (6 bases). Between the trimmed V and J ends, which lost 1 base and 0 bases, there was a span of 18 bases. The CDR3 sequence is 18 residues long. Germline assignment: CDR1 MNHNS and CDR2 SASEGT. For the CDR3, the DNA is TGTGCCAGCAGTGAAGGATCGTTCCAGGGGAGGGTGAACACTGAAGCTTTCTTT. This gives the protein CASSEGSFQGRVNTEAFF.

The chain joins TRBV4-1 to TRBJ1-4, with D unclear. Trimming removed 0 bases from V and 8 bases from J, with 16 bases in between. Germline V gene sequence: CDR1 MGHRA, CDR2 YSYEKL. This CDR3 comprises 16 residues. DNA of the CDR3: TGCGCCAGCAGCCAAGAACTCCAAGCGAGATGGGAAAAACTGTTTTTT. Translation: CASSQELQARWEKLFF.

The V and J genes are TRBV9 and TRBJ1-1, with D possibly being TRBD1 (5 bases). This CDR3 is built from 17 residues. Germline V gives CDR1 SGDLS, CDR2 YYNGEE. V dropped 0 bases and J dropped 1 base, with 16 bases sitting between them. CDR3 DNA: TGTGCCAGCAGCGTAGCGGGAAGGGGCGCGGGGAACACTGAAGCTTTCTTT. Residues: CASSVAGRGAGNTEAFF.

The J gene is TRBJ2-5, the V gene TRBV6-1; D might be TRBD1 (6 bases). The length of the CDR3 is 17 residues. The V gene lost 4 bases and the J gene lost 0 bases, with 18 bases spanning the gap. Germline V gene data show CDR1 as MNHNS and CDR2 as SASEGT. CDR3 in amino acids: CASSVWLTGTHQETQYF. In DNA, the CDR3 is TGTGCCAGCAGTGTGTGGCTTACGGGGACACACCAAGAGACCCAGTACTTC.

The chain recombines TRBV4-2 with TRBJ2-2; 7 bases align to TRBD2. The CDR3 sequence is 15 residues long. CDR1 is LGHNA and CDR2 is YNFKEQ in the germline V gene. The V gene end was trimmed by 1 base and the J gene end by 2 bases; junction bases not matched to a gene: 1. The CDR3 protein is CASSQGGRNTGELFF. The CDR3 DNA reads as TGTGCCAGCAGCCAAGGCGGGAGAAACACCGGGGAGCTGTTTTTT.

V is TRBV7-9 and J is TRBJ2-1; no definite D call. Germline V gene data show CDR1 as SEHNR and CDR2 as FQNEAQ (reference sequence). Trimming removed 5 bases from V and 0 bases from J, with 14 bases in between. The CDR3 is made up of 16 amino acids. CDR3 sequence (DNA): TGTGCCAGCAGCCTCATGGCCAAGTCCTCCTACAATGAGCAGTTCTTC. It specifies CASSLMAKSSYNEQFF.

A note on this clone: In the same sample, other DNA sequences code for this CDR3. The chain joins TRBV9 to TRBJ2-2; 8 positions match TRBD2. Per the germline V gene, CDR1 is SGDLS and CDR2 is YYNGEE. This CDR3 is built from 16 residues. V gave up 4 bases and J gave up 1 base; unmatched junction bases: 6. In nucleotides, the CDR3 is TGTGCCAGCAGCTCAAGACTAGCGAGGAACACCGGGGAGCTGTTTTTT. It yields the protein CASSSRLARNTGELFF. Drawing the rest from reference TRBV9 and TRBJ2-2, the complete variable domain is DSGVTQTPKHLITATGQRVTLRCSPRSGDLSVYWYQQSLDQGLQFLIQYYNGEERAKGNILERFSAQQFPDLHSELNLSSLELGDSALYFCASSSRLARNTGELFFGEGSRLTVL.

The rearrangement links TRBV28 to TRBJ1-5; possible D gene TRBD1, 5 bases. The CDR3 covers 16 residues. V was cut by 7 bases and J by 4 bases, with 20 bases left in between. CDR1 and CDR2 from the germline V gene are MDHEN and SYDVKM. The CDR3 DNA reads TGTGCCAGCATGAGGGTGGGGACGGGTCAAAATCAGCCCCAGCATTTT. Its translation is CASMRVGTGQNQPQHF.

V is TRBV10-3 and J is TRBJ1-5; D perhaps matches TRBD1 (6 bases). The CDR3 length is 18 residues. The V and J ends lost 5 bases and 0 bases respectively, with 20 bases between them. The germline CDR1 and CDR2 sequences are ENHRY and SYGVKD. In nucleotides, the CDR3 is TGTGCCATCAGTCCGGGACACCGGGGATCTTATAGCAATCAGCCCCAGCATTTT. Translation gives CAISPGHRGSYSNQPQHF.